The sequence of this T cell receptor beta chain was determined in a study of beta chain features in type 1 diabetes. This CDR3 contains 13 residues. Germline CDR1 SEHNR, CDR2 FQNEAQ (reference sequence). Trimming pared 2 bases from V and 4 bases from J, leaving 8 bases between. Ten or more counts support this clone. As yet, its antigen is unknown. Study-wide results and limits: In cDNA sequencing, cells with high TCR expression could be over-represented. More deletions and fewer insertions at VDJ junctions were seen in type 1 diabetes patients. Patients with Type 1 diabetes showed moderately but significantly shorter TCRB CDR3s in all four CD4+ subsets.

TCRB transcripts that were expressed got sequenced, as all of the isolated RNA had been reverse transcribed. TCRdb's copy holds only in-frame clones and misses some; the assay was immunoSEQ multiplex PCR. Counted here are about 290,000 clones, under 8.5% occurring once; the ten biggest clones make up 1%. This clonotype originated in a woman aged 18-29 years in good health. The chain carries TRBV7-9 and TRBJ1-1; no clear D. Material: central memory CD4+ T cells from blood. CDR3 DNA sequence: TGTGCCAGCAGCTTATATGGAGGCACTGAAGCTTTCTTT. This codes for CASSLYGGTEAFF.